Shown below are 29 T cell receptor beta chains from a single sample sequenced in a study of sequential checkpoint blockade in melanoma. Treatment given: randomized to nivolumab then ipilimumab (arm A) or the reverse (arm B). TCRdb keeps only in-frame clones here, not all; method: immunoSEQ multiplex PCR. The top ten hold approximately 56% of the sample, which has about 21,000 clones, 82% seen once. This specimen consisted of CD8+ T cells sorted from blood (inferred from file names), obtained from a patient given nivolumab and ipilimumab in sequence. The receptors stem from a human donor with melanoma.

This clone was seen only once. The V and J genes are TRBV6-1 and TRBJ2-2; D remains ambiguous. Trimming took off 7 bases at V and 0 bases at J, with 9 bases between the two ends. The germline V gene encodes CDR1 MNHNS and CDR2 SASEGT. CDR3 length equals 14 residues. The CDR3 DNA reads TGTGCCAGCATAGACTCTACGAACACCGGGGAGCTGTTTTTT. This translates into CASIDSTNTGELFF.

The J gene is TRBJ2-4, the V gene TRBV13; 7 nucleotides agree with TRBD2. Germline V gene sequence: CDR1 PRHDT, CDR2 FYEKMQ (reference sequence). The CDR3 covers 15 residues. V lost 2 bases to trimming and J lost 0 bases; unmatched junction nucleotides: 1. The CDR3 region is CASSLWGGAKNIQYF. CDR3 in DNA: TGTGCCAGCAGCTTATGGGGGGGAGCCAAAAACATTCAGTACTTC.

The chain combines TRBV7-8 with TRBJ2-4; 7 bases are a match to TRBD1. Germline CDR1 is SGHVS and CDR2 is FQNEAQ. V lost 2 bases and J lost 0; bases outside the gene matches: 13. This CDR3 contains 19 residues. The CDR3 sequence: CASSLNGQVDTLAKNIQYF. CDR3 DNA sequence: TGTGCCAGCAGCTTAAACGGACAGGTCGATACATTAGCCAAAAACATTCAGTACTTC.

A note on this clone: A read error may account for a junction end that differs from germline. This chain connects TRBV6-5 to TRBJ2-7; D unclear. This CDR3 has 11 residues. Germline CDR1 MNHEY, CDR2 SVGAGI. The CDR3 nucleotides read TGTGCCAGTCACTCCGTATCCGAGGAGTACTTC. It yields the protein CASHSVSEEYF.

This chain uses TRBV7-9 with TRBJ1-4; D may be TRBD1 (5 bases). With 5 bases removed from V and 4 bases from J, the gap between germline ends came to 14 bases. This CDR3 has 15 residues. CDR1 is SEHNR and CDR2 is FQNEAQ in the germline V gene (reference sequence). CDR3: CASSPQRQYNEKLFF. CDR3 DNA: TGTGCCAGCAGCCCCCAACGACAGTATAATGAAAAACTGTTTTTT. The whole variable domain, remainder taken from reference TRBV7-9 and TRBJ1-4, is DTGVSQNPRHKITKRGQNVTFRCDPISEHNRLYWYRQTLGQGPEFLTYFQNEAQLEKSRLLSDRFSAERPKGSFSTLEIQRTEQGDSAMYLCASSPQRQYNEKLFFGSGTQLSVL.

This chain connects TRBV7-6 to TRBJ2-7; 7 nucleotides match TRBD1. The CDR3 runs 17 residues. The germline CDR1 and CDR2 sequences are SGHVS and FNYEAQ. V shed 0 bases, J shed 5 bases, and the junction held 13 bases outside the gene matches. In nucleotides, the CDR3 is TGTGCCAGCAGCTTAGCAATGGTCAGGGGGTTATTGGACGAGCAGTACTTC. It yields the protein CASSLAMVRGLLDEQYF.

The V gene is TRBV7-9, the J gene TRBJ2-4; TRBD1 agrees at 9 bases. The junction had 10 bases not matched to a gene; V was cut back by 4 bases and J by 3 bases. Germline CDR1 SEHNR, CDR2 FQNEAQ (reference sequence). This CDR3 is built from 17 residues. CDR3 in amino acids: CASSSEFDRGIKNIQYF. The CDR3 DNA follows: TGTGCCAGCAGCTCGGAATTTGACAGGGGGATCAAAAACATTCAGTACTTC.

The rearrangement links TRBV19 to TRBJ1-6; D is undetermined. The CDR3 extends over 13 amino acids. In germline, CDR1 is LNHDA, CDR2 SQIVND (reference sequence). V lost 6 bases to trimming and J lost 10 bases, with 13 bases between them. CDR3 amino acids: CASSLSPVSPLHF. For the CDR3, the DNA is TGTGCCAGTAGCCTCTCGCCGGTCTCACCCCTCCACTTT.

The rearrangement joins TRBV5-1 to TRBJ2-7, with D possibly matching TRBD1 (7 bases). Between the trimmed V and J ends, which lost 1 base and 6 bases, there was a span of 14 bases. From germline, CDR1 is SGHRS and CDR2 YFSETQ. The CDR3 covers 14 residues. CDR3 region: CASSLTRQGGEQYF. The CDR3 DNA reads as TGCGCCAGCAGCTTGACCCGACAGGGAGGCGAGCAGTACTTC.

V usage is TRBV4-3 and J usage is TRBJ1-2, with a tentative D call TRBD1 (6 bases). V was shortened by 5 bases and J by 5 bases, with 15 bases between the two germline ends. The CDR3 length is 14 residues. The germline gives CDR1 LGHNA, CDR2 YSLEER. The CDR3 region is CASSVAGDSYGYTF. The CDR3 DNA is TGCGCCAGCAGCGTAGCAGGGGATAGTTATGGCTACACCTTC.

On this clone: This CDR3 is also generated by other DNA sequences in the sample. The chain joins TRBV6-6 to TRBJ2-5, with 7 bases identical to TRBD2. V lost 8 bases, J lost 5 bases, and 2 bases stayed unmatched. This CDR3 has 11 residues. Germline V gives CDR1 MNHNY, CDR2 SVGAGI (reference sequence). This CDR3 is CASELAETQYF. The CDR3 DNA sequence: TGTGCCAGCGAACTAGCGGAGACCCAGTACTTC.

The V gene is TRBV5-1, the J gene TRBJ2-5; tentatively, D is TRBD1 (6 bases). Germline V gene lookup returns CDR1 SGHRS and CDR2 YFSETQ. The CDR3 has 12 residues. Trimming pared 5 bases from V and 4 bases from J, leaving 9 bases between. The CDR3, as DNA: TGCGCCAGCAGACAGGGACGAGAGACCCAGTACTTC. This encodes CASRQGRETQYF.

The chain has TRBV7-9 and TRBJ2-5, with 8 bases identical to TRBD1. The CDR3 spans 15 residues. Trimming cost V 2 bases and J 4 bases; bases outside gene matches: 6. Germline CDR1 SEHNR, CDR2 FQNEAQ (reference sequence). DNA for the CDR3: TGTGCCAGCAGCTTAAGGGCCCAGGGGGCAGAGACCCAGTACTTC. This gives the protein CASSLRAQGAETQYF.

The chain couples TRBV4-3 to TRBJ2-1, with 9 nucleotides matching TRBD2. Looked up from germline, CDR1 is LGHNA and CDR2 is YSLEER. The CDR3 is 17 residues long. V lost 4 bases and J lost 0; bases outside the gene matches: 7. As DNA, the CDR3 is TGCGCCAGCAGCCCTTGGGGCGGGGGGGCCTCCTACAATGAGCAGTTCTTC. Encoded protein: CASSPWGGGASYNEQFF.

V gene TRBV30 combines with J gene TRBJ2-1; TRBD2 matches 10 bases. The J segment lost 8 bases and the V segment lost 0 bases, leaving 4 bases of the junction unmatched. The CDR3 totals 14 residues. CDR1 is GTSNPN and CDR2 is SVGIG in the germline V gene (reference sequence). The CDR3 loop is CAWSVSGGRDEQFF. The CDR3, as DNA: TGTGCCTGGAGTGTTAGCGGGGGGAGGGATGAGCAGTTCTTC. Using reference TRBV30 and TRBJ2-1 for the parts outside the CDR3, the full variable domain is SQTIHQWPATLVQPVGSPLSLECTVEGTSNPNLYWYRQAAGRGLQLLFYSVGIGQISSEVPQNLSASRPQDRQFILSSKKLLLSDSGFYLCAWSVSGGRDEQFFGPGTRLTVL.

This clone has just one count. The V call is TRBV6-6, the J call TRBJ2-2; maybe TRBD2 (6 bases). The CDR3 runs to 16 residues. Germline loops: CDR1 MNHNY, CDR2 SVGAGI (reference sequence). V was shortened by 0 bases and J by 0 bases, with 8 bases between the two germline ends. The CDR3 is CASSYSGTANTGELFF. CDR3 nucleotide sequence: TGTGCCAGCAGTTACTCAGGGACTGCGAACACCGGGGAGCTGTTTTTT.

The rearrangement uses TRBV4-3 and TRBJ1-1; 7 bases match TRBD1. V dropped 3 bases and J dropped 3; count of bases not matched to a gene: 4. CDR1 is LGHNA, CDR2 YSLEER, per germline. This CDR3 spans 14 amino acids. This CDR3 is CASSQTDRDTEAFF. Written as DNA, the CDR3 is TGCGCCAGCAGCCAGACAGACAGGGACACTGAAGCTTTCTTT.

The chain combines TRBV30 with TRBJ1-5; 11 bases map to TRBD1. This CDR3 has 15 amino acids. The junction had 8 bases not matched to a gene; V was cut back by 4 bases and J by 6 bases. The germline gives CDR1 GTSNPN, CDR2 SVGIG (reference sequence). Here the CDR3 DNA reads TGTGCCTGGACTCCCGGGACAGGGGGGTTTCAGCCCCAGCATTTT. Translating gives CAWTPGTGGFQPQHF.

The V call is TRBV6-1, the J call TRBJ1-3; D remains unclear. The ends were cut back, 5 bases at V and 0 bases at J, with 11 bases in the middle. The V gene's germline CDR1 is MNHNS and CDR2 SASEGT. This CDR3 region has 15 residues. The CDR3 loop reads CASSMSGRSGNTIYF. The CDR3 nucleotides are TGTGCCAGCAGTATGTCGGGTCGCTCTGGAAACACCATATATTTT.

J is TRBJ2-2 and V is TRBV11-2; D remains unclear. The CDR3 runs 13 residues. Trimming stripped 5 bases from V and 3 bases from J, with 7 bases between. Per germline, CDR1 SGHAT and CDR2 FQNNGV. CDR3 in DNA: TGTGCCAGCAGCCCCCCTGACACCGGGGAGCTGTTTTTT. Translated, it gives CASSPPDTGELFF.

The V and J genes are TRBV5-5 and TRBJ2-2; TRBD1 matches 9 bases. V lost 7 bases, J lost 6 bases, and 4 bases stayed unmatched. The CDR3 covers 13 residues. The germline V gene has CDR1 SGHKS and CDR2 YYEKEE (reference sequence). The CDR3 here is CASQGQGAGELFF. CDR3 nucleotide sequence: TGTGCCAGCCAGGGACAGGGCGCCGGGGAGCTGTTTTTT. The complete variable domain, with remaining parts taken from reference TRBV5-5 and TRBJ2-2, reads DAGVTQSPTHLIKTRGQQVTLRCSPISGHKSVSWYQQVLGQGPQFIFQYYEKEERGRGNFPDRFSARQFPNYSSELNVNALLLGDSALYLCASQGQGAGELFFGEGSRLTVL.

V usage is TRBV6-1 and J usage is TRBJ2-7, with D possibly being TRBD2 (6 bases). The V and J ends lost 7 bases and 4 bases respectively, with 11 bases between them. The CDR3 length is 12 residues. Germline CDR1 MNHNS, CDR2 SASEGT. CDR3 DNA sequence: TGTGCCAGCATGGAGGGTGTGTACGAGCAGTACTTC. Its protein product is CASMEGVYEQYF.

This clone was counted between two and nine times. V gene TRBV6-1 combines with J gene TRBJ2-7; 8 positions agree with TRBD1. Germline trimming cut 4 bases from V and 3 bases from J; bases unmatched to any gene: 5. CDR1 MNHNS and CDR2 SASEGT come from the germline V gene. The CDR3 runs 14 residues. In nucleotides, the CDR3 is TGTGCCAGCAGTGGGACAGGGTCGGTCTACGAGCAGTACTTC. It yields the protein CASSGTGSVYEQYF.

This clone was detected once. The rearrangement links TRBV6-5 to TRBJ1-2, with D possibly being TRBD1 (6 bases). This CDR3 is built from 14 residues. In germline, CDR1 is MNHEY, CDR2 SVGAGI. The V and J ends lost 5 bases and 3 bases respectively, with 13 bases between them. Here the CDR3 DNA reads TGTGCCAGCAGTCCAACAGGGTTAGACTATGGCTACACCTTC. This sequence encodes CASSPTGLDYGYTF.

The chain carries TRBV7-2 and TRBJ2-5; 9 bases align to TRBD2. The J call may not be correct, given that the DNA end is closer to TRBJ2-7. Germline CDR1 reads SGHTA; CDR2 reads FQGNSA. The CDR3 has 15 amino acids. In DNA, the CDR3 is TGTGCCAGCAGCTTAGGCCTAGCGGGGTCCTACGAGCAGTACTTC. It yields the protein CASSLGLAGSYEQYF.

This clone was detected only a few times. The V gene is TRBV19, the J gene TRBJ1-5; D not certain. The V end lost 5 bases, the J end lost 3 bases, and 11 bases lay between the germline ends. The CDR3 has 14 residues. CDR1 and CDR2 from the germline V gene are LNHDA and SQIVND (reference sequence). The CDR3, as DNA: TGTGCCAGTAGTTTCAGGTGGGTCAATCAGCCCCAGCATTTT. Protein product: CASSFRWVNQPQHF. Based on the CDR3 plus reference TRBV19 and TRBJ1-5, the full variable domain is DGGITQSPKYLFRKEGQNVTLSCEQNLNHDAMYWYRQDPGQGLRLIYYSQIVNDFQKGDIAEGYSVSREKKESFPLTVTSAQKNPTAFYLCASSFRWVNQPQHFGDGTRLSIL.

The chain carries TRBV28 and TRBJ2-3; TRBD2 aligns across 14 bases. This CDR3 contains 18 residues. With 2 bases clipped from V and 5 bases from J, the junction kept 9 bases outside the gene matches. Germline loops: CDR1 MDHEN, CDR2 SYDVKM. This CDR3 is CASSLLRLAGGRRDTQYF. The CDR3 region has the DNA TGTGCCAGCAGTTTACTTCGACTAGCGGGGGGGCGGAGAGATACGCAGTATTTT.

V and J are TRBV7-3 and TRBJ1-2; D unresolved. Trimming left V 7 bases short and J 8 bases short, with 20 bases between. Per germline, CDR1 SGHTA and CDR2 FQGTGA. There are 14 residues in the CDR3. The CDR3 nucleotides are TGTGCCAGCACCCCTCCCCAACGAGGTGGCGGCTACACCTTC. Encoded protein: CASTPPQRGGGYTF.

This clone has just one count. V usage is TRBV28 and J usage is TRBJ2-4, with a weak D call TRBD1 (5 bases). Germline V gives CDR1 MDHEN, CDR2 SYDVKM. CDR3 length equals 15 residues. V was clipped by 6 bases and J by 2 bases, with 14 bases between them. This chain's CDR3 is CASSPTGLSKNIQYF. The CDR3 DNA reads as TGTGCCAGCAGCCCTACAGGTCTATCCAAAAACATTCAGTACTTC.